A selection of T cell receptor beta chains follows, all from one sample in a study of blood T cell repertoires in COVID-19. Sequencing was performed with immunoSEQ multiplex PCR; in TCRdb, only in-frame clones are kept and a portion is missing. The sample consists of about 95,000 clones, 80% to 90% of them appearing once. The material sequenced was peripheral blood. These receptors all stem from a human donor in a cohort sampled during active COVID-19. The CDR3 runs from the conserved cysteine through the conserved F or W. The D gene is left open where the match is weak. For some rows the clone size is stated as once, few or many, or as a class when expanded; others skip it.

cdr3_aa,cdr3_nt,j_call,d_call,v_call,clone_size
CASRFLAGGSYNEQFF,TGTGCCAGCAGATTCTTAGCGGGGGGTTCCTACAATGAGCAGTTCTTC,TRBJ2-1,TRBD2,TRBV2,-
CASSFQGAYGYTF,TGTGCCAGCAGTTTCCAGGGGGCCTATGGCTACACCTTC,TRBJ1-2,TRBD1,TRBV6-2/TRBV6-3,-
CASSVVSGVQETQYF,TGTGCCAGCAGCGTGGTTAGCGGGGTGCAAGAGACCCAGTACTTC,TRBJ2-5,TRBD2,TRBV9,-
CASSERRDSRSYNEQFF,TGCGCCAGCAGCGAACGTCGGGACAGTCGCTCCTACAATGAGCAGTTCTTC,TRBJ2-1,TRBD1,TRBV5-1,-
CASSPPVIGDTQYF,TGTGCCAGCTCACCACCGGTGATCGGGGATACGCAGTATTTT,TRBJ2-3,-,TRBV18,-
CSASDGSYNEQFF,TGCAGTGCTAGTGACGGTTCCTACAATGAGCAGTTCTTC,TRBJ2-1,-,TRBV20-1,-
CASSLPGAYEQYF,TGCGCCAGCAGCTTGCCCGGGGCCTACGAGCAGTACTTC,TRBJ2-7,-,TRBV5-1,-
CASSVETGAGNTIYF,TGTGCCAGCAGCGTAGAAACAGGGGCTGGAAACACCATATATTTT,TRBJ1-3,TRBD1,TRBV9,-
CASSLAQNYGYTF,TGTGCCAGCAGCTTAGCACAAAACTATGGCTACACCTTC,TRBJ1-2,-,TRBV7-9,few
CASSFAASGVETQYF,TGTGCCAGCAGCTTCGCGGCTAGCGGGGTAGAGACCCAGTACTTC,TRBJ2-5,TRBD2,TRBV5-5,-
CASSYGTGIRGNTIYF,TGTGCCAGCAGTTACGGGACAGGGATTAGGGGAAACACCATATATTTT,TRBJ1-3,TRBD1,TRBV6-5,-
CASSYPAYNEQFF,TGTGCCAGCAGTTATCCGGCCTACAATGAGCAGTTCTTC,TRBJ2-1,-,TRBV6-2/TRBV6-3,-
CSVEAGGVSNQPQHF,TGCAGCGTTGAGGCGGGGGGGGTGAGCAATCAGCCCCAGCATTTT,TRBJ1-5,-,TRBV29-1,-
CASSAGKGGETQYF,TGTGCCAGCAGCGCGGGAAAGGGGGGGGAGACCCAGTACTTC,TRBJ2-5,-,TRBV9,-
CASSLAYAPGEKLFF,TGCGCCAGCAGCTTGGCCTACGCCCCGGGTGAAAAACTGTTTTTT,TRBJ1-4,-,TRBV5-1,-
CASSENRGSYNEQFF,TGTGCCAGCTCAGAAAACAGGGGTTCCTACAATGAGCAGTTCTTC,TRBJ2-1,TRBD1,TRBV18,-
CASSYGGSTEKLFF,TGTGCCAGCAGTTACGGGGGGAGTACTGAAAAACTGTTTTTT,TRBJ1-4,-,TRBV6-5,-
CASSQGGGQGILEQYF,TGTGCCAGCAGCCAAGGTGGGGGACAGGGGATATTAGAGCAGTACTTC,TRBJ2-7,TRBD1,TRBV14,-
CASSLGQSETQYF,TGTGCCAGCAGCTTGGGGCAGTCGGAGACCCAGTACTTC,TRBJ2-5,-,TRBV11-2,-
CASSVNSGRWNSYEQYF,TGTGCCAGCAGTGTAAATTCAGGGCGATGGAACTCCTACGAGCAGTACTTC,TRBJ2-7,-,TRBV6-1,-
CASSLTFGGGRTLLSTDTQYF,TGTGCCAGCAGCTTAACGTTTGGCGGGGGGAGAACTCTGTTGAGCACAGATACGCAGTATTTT,TRBJ2-3,TRBD2,TRBV7-3,-
CASSSSTDTQYF,TGTGCCAGCAGCTCTAGCACAGATACGCAGTATTTT,TRBJ2-3,-,TRBV11-2,-
CASSPPGRWDEQFF,TGTGCCAGCAGCCCTCCGGGGAGATGGGATGAGCAGTTCTTC,TRBJ2-1,-,TRBV14,-
CASSLAGSSYEQYF,TGCGCCAGCAGCTTGGCGGGAAGCTCCTACGAGCAGTACTTC,TRBJ2-7,-,TRBV5-1,once
CASSPRLGQGFRETEAFF,TGTGCCAGCTCACCAAGGTTGGGACAGGGCTTTAGGGAAACTGAAGCTTTCTTT,TRBJ1-1,TRBD1,TRBV18,-
CASSEYDRGTEAFF,TGTGCCAGCAGTGAATACGACAGGGGGACTGAAGCTTTCTTT,TRBJ1-1,TRBD1,TRBV25-1,-
CASSTGFYGYTF,TGTGCCAGCAGTACAGGGTTCTATGGCTACACCTTC,TRBJ1-2,-,TRBV6-5,-
CASSLAGNTGELFF,TGCGCCAGCAGCTTGGCCGGGAACACCGGGGAGCTGTTTTTT,TRBJ2-2,-,TRBV5-1,-
CAWGQAFYEQYF,TGTGCCTGGGGACAGGCATTCTACGAGCAGTACTTC,TRBJ2-7,TRBD1,TRBV30,-